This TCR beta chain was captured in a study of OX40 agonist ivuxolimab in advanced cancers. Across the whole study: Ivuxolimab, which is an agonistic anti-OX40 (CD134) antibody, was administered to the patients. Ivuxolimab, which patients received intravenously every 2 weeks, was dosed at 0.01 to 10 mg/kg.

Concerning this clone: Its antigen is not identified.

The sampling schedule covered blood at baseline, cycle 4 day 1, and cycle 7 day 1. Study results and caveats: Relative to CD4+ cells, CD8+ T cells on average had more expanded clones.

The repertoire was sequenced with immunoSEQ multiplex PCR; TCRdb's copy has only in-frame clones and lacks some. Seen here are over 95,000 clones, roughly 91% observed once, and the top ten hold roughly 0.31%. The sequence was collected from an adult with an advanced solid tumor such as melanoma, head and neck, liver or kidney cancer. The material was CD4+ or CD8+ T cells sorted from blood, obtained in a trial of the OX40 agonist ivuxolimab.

The CDR3 region has the DNA TGTGCCAGCAGTGTCAGGGGAGGAAACACTGAAGCTTTCTTT. Translated, it gives CASSVRGGNTEAFF. The chain joins TRBV2 to TRBJ1-1; weak D call: TRBD1 (6 bases). The CDR3 is 14 amino acids. V lost 4 bases to trimming and J lost 2 bases, with 11 bases between them. Germline CDR1 SNHLY, CDR2 FYNNEI. Using reference TRBV2 and TRBJ1-1 for the parts outside the CDR3, the full variable domain is EPEVTQTPSHQVTQMGQEVILRCVPISNHLYFYWYRQILGQKVEFLVSFYNNEISEKSEIFDDQFSVERPDGSNFTLKIRSTKLEDSAMYFCASSVRGGNTEAFFGQGTRLTVV.